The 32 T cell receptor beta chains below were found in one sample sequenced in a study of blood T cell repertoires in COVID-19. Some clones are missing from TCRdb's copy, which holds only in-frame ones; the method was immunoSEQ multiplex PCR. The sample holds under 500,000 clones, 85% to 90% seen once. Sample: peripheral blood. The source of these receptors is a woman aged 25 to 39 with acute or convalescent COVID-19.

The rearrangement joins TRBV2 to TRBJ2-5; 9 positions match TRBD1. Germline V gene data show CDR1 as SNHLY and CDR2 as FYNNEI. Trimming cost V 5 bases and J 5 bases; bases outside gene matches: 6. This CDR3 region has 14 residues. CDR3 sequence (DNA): TGTGCCAGCAGTTACCGGACAGGGGACGAGACCCAGTACTTC. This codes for CASSYRTGDETQYF.

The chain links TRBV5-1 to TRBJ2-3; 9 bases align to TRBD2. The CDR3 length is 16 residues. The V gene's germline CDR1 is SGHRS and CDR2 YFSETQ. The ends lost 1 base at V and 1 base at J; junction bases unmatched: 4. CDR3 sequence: CASSLPSSGGTDTQYF. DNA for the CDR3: TGCGCCAGCAGCTTGCCGTCTAGCGGGGGCACAGATACGCAGTATTTT.

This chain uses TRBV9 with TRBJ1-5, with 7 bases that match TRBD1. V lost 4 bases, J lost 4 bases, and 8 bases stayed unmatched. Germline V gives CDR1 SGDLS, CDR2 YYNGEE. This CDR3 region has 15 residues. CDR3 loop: CASSQTGDANQPQHF. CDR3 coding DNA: TGTGCCAGCAGCCAAACAGGGGATGCGAATCAGCCCCAGCATTTT.

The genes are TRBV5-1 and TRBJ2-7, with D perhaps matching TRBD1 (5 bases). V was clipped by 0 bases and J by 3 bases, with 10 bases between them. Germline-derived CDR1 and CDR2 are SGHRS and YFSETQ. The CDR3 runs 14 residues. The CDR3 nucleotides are TGCGCCAGCAGCTTGGCCCCGGACATCTACGAGCAGTACTTC. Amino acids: CASSLAPDIYEQYF.

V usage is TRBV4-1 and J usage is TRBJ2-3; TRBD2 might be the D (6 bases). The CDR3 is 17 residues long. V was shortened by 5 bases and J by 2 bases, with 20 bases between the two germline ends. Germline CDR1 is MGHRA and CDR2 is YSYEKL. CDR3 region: CASSSGLFRGITDTQYF. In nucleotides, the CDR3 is TGCGCCAGCAGCTCAGGACTATTCCGTGGGATCACAGATACGCAGTATTTT.

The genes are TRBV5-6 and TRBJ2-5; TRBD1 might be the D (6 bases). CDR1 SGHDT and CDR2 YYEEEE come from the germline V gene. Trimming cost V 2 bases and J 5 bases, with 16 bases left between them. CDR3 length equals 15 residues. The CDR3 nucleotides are TGTGCCAGCAGCTTACTACAGGGAAGTTCGGAGACCCAGTACTTC. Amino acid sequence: CASSLLQGSSETQYF.

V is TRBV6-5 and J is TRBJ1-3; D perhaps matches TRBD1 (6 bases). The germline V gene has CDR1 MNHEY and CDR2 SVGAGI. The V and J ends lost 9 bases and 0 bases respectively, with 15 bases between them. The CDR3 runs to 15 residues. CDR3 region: CASYIQGLSGNTIYF. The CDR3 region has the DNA TGTGCCAGTTATATACAGGGCCTCTCTGGAAACACCATATATTTT.

The CDR3 bases are TGTGCCACCAGTGATCCAATCCCCGACAGGGGGAACACTGAAGCTTTCTTT. It translates to CATSDPIPDRGNTEAFF. The rearrangement links TRBV24-1 to TRBJ1-1, with 8 positions matching TRBD1. CDR3 length: 17 residues. CDR1 is KGHDR and CDR2 is SFDVKD in the germline V gene. V lost 3 bases, J lost 1 base, and 9 bases stayed unmatched.

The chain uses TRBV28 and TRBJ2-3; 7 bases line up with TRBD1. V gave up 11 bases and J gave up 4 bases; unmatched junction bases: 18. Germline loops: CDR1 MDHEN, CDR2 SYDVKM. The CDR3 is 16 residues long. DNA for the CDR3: TGTGCCTCACCCCCCAGGGGGAGTGTAGGTTCAGATACGCAGTATTTT. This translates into CASPPRGSVGSDTQYF.

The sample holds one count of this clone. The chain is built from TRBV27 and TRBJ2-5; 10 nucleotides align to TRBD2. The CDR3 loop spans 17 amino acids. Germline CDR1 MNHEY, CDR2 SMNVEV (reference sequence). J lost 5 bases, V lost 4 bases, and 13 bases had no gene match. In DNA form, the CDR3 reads TGTGCCAGCAGTTCGCTGCATCAGCGGGGGGGCCGGGAGACCCAGTACTTC. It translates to CASSSLHQRGGRETQYF.

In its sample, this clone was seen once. DNA of the CDR3: TGTGCCACCGGGCGGGGGGGGACTACCAAAGAGACCCAGTACTTC. The encoded protein is CATGRGGTTKETQYF. V usage is TRBV24-1 and J usage is TRBJ2-5; the match to TRBD2 covers 9 bases. V lost 9 bases, J lost 3 bases, and 10 bases stayed unmatched. This CDR3 has 15 amino acids. Germline V gives CDR1 KGHDR, CDR2 SFDVKD.

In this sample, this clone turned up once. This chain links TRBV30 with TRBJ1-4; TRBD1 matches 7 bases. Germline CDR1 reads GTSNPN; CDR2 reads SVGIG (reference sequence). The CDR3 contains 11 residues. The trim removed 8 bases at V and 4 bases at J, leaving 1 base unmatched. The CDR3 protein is CARDSNEKLFF. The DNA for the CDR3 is TGTGCCCGGGACAGTAATGAAAAACTGTTTTTT.

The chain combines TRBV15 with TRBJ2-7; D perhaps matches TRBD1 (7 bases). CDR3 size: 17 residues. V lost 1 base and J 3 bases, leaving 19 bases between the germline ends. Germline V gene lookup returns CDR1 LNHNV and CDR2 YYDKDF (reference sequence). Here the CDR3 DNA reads TGTGCCACCAGCAGAGCGGGGGACAGCCGAACCTTCTACGAGCAGTACTTC. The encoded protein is CATSRAGDSRTFYEQYF.

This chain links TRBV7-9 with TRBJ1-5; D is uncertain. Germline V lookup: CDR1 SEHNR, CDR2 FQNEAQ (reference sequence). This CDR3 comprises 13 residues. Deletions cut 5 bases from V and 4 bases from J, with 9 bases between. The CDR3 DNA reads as TGTGCCAGCAGCCCCCCGGGAAATCAGCCCCAGCATTTT. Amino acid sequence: CASSPPGNQPQHF.

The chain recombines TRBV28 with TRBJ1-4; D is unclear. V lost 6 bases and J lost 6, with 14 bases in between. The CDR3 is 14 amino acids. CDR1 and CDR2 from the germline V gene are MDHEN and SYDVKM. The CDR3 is CASSPGLTYEKLFF. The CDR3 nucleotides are TGTGCCAGCAGCCCGGGTTTGACCTATGAAAAACTGTTTTTT.

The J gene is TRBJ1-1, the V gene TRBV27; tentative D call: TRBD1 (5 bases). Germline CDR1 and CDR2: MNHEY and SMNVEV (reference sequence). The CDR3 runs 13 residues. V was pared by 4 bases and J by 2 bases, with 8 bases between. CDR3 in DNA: TGTGCCAGCAGTTACGACAGAAACACTGAAGCTTTCTTT. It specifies CASSYDRNTEAFF.

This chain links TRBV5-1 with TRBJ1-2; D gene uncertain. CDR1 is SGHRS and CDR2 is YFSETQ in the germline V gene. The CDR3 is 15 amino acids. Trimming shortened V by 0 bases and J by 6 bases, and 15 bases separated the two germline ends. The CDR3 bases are TGCGCCAGCAGCTTGGTAGGCGCCTACGGAGATGGCTACACCTTC. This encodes CASSLVGAYGDGYTF. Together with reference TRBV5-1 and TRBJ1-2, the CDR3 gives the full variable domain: KAGVTQTPRYLIKTRGQQVTLSCSPISGHRSVSWYQQTPGQGLQFLFEYFSETQRNKGNFPGRFSGRQFSNSRSEMNVSTLELGDSALYLCASSLVGAYGDGYTFGSGTRLTVV.

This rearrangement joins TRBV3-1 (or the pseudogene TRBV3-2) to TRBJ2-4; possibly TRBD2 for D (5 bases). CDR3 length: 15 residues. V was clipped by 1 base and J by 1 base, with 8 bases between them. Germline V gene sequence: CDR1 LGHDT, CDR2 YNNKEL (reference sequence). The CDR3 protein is CASSQVRGAKNIQYF. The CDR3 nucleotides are TGTGCCAGCAGCCAAGTCCGAGGGGCCAAAAACATTCAGTACTTC.

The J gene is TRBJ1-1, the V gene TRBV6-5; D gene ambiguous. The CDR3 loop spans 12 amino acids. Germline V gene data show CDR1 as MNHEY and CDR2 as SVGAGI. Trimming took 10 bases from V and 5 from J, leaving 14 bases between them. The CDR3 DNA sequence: TGTGCCACCGCGGGCTGGGGAACTGAAGCTTTCTTT. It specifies CATAGWGTEAFF.

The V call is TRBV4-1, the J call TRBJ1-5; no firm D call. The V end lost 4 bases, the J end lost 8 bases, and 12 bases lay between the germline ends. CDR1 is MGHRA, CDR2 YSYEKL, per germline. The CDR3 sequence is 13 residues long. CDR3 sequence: CASSLFGREPQHF. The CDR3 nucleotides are TGCGCCAGCAGCCTTTTCGGGCGGGAGCCCCAGCATTTT.

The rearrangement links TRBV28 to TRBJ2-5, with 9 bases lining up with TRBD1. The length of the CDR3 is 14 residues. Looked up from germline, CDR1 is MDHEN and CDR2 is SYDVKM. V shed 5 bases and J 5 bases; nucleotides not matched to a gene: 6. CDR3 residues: CASSAQGAHETQYF. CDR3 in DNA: TGTGCCAGCAGTGCACAGGGGGCGCATGAGACCCAGTACTTC.

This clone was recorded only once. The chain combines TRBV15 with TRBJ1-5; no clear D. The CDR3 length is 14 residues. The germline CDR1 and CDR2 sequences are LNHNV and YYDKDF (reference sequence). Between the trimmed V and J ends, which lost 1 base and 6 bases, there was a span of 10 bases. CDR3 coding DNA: TGTGCCACCAGCAGAGTACGGGTTGGTCAGCCCCAGCATTTT. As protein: CATSRVRVGQPQHF.

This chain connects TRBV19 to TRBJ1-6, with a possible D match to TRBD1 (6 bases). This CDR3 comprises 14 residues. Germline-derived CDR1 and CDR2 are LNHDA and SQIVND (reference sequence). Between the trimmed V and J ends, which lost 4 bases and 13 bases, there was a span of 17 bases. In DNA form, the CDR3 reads TGTGCCAGTAGTACAGGGGTCGGAACTCTCCCCCTCCACTTT. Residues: CASSTGVGTLPLHF.

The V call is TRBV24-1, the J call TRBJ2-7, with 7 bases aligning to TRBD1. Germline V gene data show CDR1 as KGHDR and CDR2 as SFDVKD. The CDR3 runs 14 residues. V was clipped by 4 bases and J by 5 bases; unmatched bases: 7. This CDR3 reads CATSDPDRANEQYF. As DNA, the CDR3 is TGTGCCACCAGTGACCCAGACAGGGCGAACGAGCAGTACTTC.

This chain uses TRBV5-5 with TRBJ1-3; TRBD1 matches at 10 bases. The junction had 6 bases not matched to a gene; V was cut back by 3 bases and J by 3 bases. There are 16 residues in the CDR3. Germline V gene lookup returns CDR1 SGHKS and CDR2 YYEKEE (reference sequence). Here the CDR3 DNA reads TGTGCCAGCAGCTGGGGGACAGGGGAGAGTGGAAACACCATATATTTT. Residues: CASSWGTGESGNTIYF.

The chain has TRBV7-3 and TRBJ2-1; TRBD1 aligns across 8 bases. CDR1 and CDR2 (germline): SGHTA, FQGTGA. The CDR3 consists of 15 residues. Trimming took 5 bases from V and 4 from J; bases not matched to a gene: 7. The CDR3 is CASSPSQGAYNEQFF. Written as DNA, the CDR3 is TGTGCCAGCAGCCCCAGCCAGGGGGCGTACAATGAGCAGTTCTTC.

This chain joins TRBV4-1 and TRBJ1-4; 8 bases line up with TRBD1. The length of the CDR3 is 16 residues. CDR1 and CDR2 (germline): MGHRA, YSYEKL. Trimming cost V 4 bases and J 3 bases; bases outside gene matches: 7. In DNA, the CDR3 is TGCGCCAGCAGCCCAGGACAGGGAGTGGCTAATGAAAAACTGTTTTTT. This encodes CASSPGQGVANEKLFF.

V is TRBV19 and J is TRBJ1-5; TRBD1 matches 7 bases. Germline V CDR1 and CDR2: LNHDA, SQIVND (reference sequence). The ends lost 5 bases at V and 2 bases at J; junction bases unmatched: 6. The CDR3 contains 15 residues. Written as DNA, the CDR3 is TGTGCCAGTAGTCCAACAGGGGCCGGCAATCAGCCCCAGCATTTT. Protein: CASSPTGAGNQPQHF.

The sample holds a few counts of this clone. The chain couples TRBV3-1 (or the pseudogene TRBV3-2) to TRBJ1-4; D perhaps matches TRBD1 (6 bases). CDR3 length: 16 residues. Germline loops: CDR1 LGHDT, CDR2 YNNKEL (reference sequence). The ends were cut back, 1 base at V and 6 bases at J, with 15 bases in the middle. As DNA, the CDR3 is TGTGCCAGCAGCCAAGGGGGCGGGGGCGCTTATGAAAAACTGTTTTTT. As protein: CASSQGGGGAYEKLFF.

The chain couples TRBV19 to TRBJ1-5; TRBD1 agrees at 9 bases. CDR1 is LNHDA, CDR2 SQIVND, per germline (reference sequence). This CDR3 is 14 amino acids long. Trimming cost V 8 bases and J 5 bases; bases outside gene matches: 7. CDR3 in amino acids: CASDTGGWDQPQHF. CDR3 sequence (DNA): TGTGCCAGTGATACAGGGGGCTGGGATCAGCCCCAGCATTTT.

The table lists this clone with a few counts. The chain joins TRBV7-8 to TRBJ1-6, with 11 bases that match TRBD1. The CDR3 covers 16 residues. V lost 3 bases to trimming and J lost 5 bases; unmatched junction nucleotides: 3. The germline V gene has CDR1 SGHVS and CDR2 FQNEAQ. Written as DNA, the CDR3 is TGTGCCAGCAGCTTTAGGACAGGGGGCGATAATTCACCCCTCCACTTT. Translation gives CASSFRTGGDNSPLHF.

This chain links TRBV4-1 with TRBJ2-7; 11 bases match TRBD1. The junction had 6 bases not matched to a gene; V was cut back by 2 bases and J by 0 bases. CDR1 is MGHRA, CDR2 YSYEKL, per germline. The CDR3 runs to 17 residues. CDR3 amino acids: CASSQTQGTGGSYEQYF. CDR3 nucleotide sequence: TGCGCCAGCAGCCAAACGCAGGGGACAGGGGGCTCCTACGAGCAGTACTTC.